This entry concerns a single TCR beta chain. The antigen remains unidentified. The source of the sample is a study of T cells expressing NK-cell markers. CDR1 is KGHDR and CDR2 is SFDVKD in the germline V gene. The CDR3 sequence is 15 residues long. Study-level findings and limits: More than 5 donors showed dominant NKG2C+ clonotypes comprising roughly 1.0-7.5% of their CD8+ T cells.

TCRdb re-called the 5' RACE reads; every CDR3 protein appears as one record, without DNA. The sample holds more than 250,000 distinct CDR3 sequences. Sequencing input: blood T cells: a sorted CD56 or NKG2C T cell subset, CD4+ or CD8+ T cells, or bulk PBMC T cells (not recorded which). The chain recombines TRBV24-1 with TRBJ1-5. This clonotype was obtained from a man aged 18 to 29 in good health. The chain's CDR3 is CATSDRRVGNQPQHF.